The 12 T cell receptor beta chains reported below all come from one sample, sequenced in a study of blood T cells in healthy people across ages. Together with a sample-barcoded 5' primer, a J-beta primer mix was included in a second PCR lasting roughly 6 to 12 cycles. MiXCR, applied by TCRdb to the 5' RACE reads, yields one record per CDR3 protein. The sample shows hundreds of thousands of distinct CDR3 sequences, about 61% of them seen only once. The specimen was blood. These receptors originate from a man aged 35 to 55 in good health.

The chain carries TRBV27 and TRBJ2-5; tentatively, D is TRBD2 (6 bases). The DNA end lines up better with TRBJ2-7; the J call may be wrong. The CDR3 loop spans 16 amino acids. The germline V gene encodes CDR1 MNHEY and CDR2 SMNVEV (reference sequence). In nucleotides, the CDR3 is TGTGCCAGCAGTTTATATGGAGGGAAGGGCGCGTACGAGCAGTACTTC. Protein product: CASSLYGGKGAYEQYF.

The J gene is TRBJ2-5, the V gene TRBV20-1, with TRBD2 identical over 13 bases. Germline V gene sequence: CDR1 DFQATT, CDR2 SNEGSKA (reference sequence). The CDR3 contains 18 residues. V lost 3 bases, J lost 5 bases, and 15 bases stayed unmatched. The CDR3 sequence is CSASLPTSGGPPGETQYF. In DNA form, the CDR3 reads TGCAGTGCTAGTTTGCCGACTAGCGGGGGGCCCCCTGGGGAGACCCAGTACTTC.

The V call is TRBV5-8, the J call TRBJ1-5, with D uncertain. The ends were cut back, 0 bases at V and 3 bases at J, with 13 bases in the middle. Germline V gives CDR1 SGHTS, CDR2 YDEGEE. This CDR3 contains 16 residues. The CDR3 region is CASSLESVHVNQPQHF. The CDR3 DNA follows: TGTGCCAGCAGCTTGGAGTCAGTCCACGTCAATCAGCCCCAGCATTTT.

The rearrangement uses TRBV3-1 and TRBJ2-1, with D possibly being TRBD1 (5 bases). V was clipped by 0 bases and J by 4 bases, with 10 bases between them. The germline V gene encodes CDR1 LGHDT and CDR2 YNNKEL (reference sequence). The CDR3 is 15 amino acids. CDR3 bases: TGTGCCAGCAGCCAAGATTGGGCAGGGTACAATGAGCAGTTCTTC. The encoded protein is CASSQDWAGYNEQFF.

This clonotype was recorded a few times. CDR3 nucleotide sequence: TGCAGTGCTAGACCGGGACTAGTTATATACGAGCAGTACTTC. Protein product: CSARPGLVIYEQYF. This chain joins TRBV20-1 and TRBJ2-4, with 8 bases lining up with TRBD2. The J call is in doubt because the DNA end fits TRBJ2-7 better. The length of the CDR3 is 14 residues. Germline CDR1 DFQATT, CDR2 SNEGSKA (reference sequence).

This clonotype was seen repeatedly, ten times or more. The chain employs TRBV7-2 and TRBJ2-1; no reliable D call. In germline, CDR1 is SGHTA, CDR2 FQGNSA. The length of the CDR3 is 13 residues. V lost 1 base, J lost 7 bases, and 8 bases lay in between. CDR3 sequence: CASSLELGNEQFF. In DNA, the CDR3 is TGTGCCAGCAGCTTAGAATTGGGTAATGAGCAGTTCTTC.

The chain links TRBV2 to TRBJ2-3; 9 positions match TRBD1. The CDR3 has 14 amino acids. Germline V gives CDR1 SNHLY, CDR2 FYNNEI. V shed 8 bases, J shed 2 bases, and the junction held 5 bases outside the gene matches. In nucleotides, the CDR3 is TGTGCCAGCCTCCGGGACAGGGCCACAGATACGCAGTATTTT. It encodes CASLRDRATDTQYF.

The genes are TRBV10-3 and TRBJ2-1; 10 bases match TRBD2. The V and J ends lost 0 bases and 1 base, in that order; junction bases with no gene match: 9. The CDR3 totals 19 residues. Looked up from germline, CDR1 is ENHRY and CDR2 is SYGVKD. The CDR3 reads CAISESLAGVKVSYNEQFF. The CDR3 coding sequence is TGTGCCATCAGTGAGTCGCTAGCGGGAGTTAAGGTATCCTACAATGAGCAGTTCTTC.

This chain connects TRBV20-1 to TRBJ1-6; no reliable D call. The V end was cut by 6 bases, the J end by 7 bases, with 10 bases between. CDR3 length: 12 amino acids. Per germline, CDR1 DFQATT and CDR2 SNEGSKA (reference sequence). This CDR3 reads CSAPSGNSPLHF. As DNA, the CDR3 is TGCAGTGCCCCTTCTGGGAATTCACCCCTCCACTTT.

CDR3 nucleotide sequence: TGTGCCAGCAGCTTAGGGAGAGAGACCCAGTTCTTC. As protein: CASSLGRETQFF. This chain uses TRBV7-2 with TRBJ2-5; D uncertain. The DNA end favors TRBJ2-1, so the J call may be wrong. CDR1 SGHTA and CDR2 FQGNSA come from the germline V gene. This CDR3 comprises 12 residues.

Note on this clonotype: One base away lies a much larger clone, so this may be a sequencing read error. This chain connects TRBV25-1 to TRBJ2-4, with TRBD1 identical over 12 bases. Germline assignment: CDR1 MGHDK and CDR2 SYGVNS. J was trimmed by 7 bases and V by 5 bases; bases with no gene match: 3. This CDR3 comprises 14 residues. In nucleotides, the CDR3 is TGTGCCAGCAGTTGGGACAGGGGGCTCAACATTCAGTACTTC. Encoded protein: CASSWDRGLNIQYF.

V gene TRBV27 combines with J gene TRBJ2-5; 7 bases map to TRBD1. The DNA end favors TRBJ2-7, so the J call may be wrong. The V gene's germline CDR1 is MNHEY and CDR2 SMNVEV (reference sequence). The length of the CDR3 is 15 residues. The CDR3 here is CASSAWDSFPYEQYF. CDR3 nucleotide sequence: TGTGCCAGCAGTGCCTGGGACAGCTTTCCCTACGAGCAGTACTTC.